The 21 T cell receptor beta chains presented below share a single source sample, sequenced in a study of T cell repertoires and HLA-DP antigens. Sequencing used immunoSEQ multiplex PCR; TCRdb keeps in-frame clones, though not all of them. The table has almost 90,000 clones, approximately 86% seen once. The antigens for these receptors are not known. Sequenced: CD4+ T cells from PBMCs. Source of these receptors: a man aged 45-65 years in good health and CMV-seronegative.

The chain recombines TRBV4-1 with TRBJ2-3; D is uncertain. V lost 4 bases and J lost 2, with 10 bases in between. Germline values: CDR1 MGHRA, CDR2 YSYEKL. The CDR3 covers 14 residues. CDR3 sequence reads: CASSRIHHTDTQYF. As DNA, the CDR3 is TGCGCCAGCAGCCGAATACATCACACAGATACGCAGTATTTT.

CDR3 protein: CASPLTARGTEAFF. CDR3 nucleotides: TGTGCAAGTCCCCTTACGGCCAGGGGCACTGAAGCTTTCTTT. The chain uses TRBV12-2 and TRBJ1-1; TRBD1 reflects the table's D call only, with no check against the DNA. TRBV12-2 is flagged as a pseudogene. This CDR3 contains 14 residues.

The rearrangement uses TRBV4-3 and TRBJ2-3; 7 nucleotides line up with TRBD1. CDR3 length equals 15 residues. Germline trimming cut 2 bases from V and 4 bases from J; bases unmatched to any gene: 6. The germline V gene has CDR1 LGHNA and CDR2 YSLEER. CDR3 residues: CASSQPGGIADTQYF. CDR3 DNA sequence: TGCGCCAGCAGCCAACCAGGGGGTATCGCAGATACGCAGTATTTT.

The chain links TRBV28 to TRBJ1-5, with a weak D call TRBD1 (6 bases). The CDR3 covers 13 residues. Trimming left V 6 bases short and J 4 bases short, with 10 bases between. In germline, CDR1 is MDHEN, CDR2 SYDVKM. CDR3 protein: CASRGQTNQPQHF. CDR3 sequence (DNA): TGTGCCAGCAGAGGACAGACAAATCAGCCCCAGCATTTT.

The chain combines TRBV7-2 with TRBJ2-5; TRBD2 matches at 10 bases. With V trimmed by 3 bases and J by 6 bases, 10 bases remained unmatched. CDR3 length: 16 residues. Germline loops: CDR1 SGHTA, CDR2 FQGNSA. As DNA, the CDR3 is TGTGCCAGCAGCTTCGACCCTAGCGGGGGACAGAAGACCCAGTACTTC. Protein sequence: CASSFDPSGGQKTQYF.

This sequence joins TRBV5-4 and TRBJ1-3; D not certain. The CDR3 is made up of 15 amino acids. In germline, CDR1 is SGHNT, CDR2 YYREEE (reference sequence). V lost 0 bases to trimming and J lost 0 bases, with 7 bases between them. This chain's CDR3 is CASSLGGYSGNTIYF. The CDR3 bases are TGTGCCAGCAGCTTGGGCGGTTACTCTGGAAACACCATATATTTT.

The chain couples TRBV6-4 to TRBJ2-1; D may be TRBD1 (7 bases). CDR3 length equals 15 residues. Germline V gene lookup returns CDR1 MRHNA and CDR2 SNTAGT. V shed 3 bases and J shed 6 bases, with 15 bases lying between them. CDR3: CASSEQGGVPNEQFF. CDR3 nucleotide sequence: TGTGCCAGCAGTGAGCAGGGGGGAGTCCCCAATGAGCAGTTCTTC.

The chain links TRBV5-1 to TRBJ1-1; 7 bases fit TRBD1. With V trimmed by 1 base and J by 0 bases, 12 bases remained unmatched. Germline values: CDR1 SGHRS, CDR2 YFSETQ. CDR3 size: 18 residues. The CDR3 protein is CASSLTLRTGQLNTEAFF. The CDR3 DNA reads TGCGCCAGCAGCTTGACCCTTAGGACAGGACAATTGAACACTGAAGCTTTCTTT.

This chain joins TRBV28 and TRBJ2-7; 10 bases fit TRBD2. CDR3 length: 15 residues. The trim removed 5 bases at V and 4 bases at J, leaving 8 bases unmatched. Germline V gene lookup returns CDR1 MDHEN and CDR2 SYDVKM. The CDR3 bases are TGTGCCAGCAGTCTCGGACTAGCGGAAGGGTACGAGCAGTACTTC. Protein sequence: CASSLGLAEGYEQYF.

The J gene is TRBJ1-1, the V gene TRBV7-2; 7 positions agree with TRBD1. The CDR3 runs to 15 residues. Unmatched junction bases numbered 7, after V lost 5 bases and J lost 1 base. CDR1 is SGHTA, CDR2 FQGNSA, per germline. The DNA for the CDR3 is TGTGCCAGCAGCCTCGTAGGGGGCGAGAACACTGAAGCTTTCTTT. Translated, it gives CASSLVGGENTEAFF.

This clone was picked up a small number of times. The CDR3 DNA follows: TGTGCCAGCGGGAAGAACAGAGTGAACACTGAAGCTTTCTTT. Protein sequence: CASGKNRVNTEAFF. The rearrangement uses TRBV11-1 and TRBJ1-1; D remains ambiguous. V gave up 8 bases and J gave up 0 bases, with 13 bases separating them. Germline V gene lookup returns CDR1 SGHAT and CDR2 FQDESV (reference sequence). This CDR3 is built from 14 residues.

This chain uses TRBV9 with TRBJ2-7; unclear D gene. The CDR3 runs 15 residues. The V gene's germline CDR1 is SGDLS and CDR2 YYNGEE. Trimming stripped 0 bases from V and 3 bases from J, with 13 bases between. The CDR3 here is CASSVGVAANYEQYF. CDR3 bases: TGTGCCAGCAGCGTAGGTGTGGCAGCAAACTACGAGCAGTACTTC.

Here the CDR3 DNA reads TGTGCCAGCAGTGGCCCCGGAGGGGGAACTGAAGCTTTCTTT. It codes for CASSGPGGGTEAFF. V gene TRBV6-6 combines with J gene TRBJ1-1; D is perhaps TRBD1 (6 bases). The CDR3 loop spans 14 amino acids. From germline, CDR1 is MNHNY and CDR2 SVGAGI (reference sequence). The germline V and J ends were trimmed by 5 bases and 5 bases, with 15 bases remaining between them.

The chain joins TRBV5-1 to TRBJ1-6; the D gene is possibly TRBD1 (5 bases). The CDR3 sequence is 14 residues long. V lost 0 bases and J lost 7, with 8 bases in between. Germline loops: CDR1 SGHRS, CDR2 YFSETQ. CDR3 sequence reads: CASSLGGENSPLHF. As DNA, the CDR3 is TGCGCCAGCAGCTTGGGAGGGGAGAATTCACCCCTCCACTTT.

CDR3 sequence reads: CATSREGTYEQYF. The CDR3 DNA follows: TGTGCCACCAGCAGAGAGGGGACGTACGAGCAGTACTTC. This chain uses TRBV15 with TRBJ2-7, with D possibly called TRBD1 or TRBD2 (5 bases each). Germline V CDR1 and CDR2: LNHNV, YYDKDF (reference sequence). CDR3 length: 13 residues. The V gene lost 0 bases and the J gene lost 4 bases, with 7 bases spanning the gap. Together with reference TRBV15 and TRBJ2-7, the CDR3 gives the full variable domain: DAMVIQNPRYQVTQFGKPVTLSCSQTLNHNVMYWYQQKSSQAPKLLFHYYDKDFNNEADTPDNFQSRRPNTSFCFLDIRSPGLGDTAMYLCATSREGTYEQYFGPGTRLTVT.

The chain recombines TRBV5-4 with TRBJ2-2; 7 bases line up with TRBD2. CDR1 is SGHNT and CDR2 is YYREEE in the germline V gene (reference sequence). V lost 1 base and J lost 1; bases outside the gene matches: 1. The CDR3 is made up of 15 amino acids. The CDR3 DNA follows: TGTGCCAGCAGCTTGCCTAGCGGGAACACCGGGGAGCTGTTTTTT. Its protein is CASSLPSGNTGELFF.

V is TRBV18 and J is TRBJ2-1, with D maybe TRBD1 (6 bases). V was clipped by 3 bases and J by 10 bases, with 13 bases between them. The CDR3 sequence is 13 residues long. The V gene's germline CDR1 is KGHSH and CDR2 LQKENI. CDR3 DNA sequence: TGTGCCAGCTCACCGGACAGCTCACAAGAGCAGTTCTTC. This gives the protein CASSPDSSQEQFF.

As DNA, the CDR3 is TGCGCCAGCAGCCAAGATTTACTAGCGGGAGCAAAAGGTCCATACGAGCAGTACTTC. Protein: CASSQDLLAGAKGPYEQYF. The chain combines TRBV4-3 with TRBJ2-7; 11 bases fit TRBD2. The CDR3 is 19 amino acids. Germline V gene lookup returns CDR1 LGHNA and CDR2 YSLEER. The ends lost 0 bases at V and 4 bases at J; junction bases unmatched: 14.

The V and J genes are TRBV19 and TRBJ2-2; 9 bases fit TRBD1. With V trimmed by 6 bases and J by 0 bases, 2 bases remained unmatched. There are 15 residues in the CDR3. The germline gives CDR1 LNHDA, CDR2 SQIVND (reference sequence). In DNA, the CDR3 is TGTGCCAGTAGCCGACAGGGGGCGAACACCGGGGAGCTGTTTTTT. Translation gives CASSRQGANTGELFF.

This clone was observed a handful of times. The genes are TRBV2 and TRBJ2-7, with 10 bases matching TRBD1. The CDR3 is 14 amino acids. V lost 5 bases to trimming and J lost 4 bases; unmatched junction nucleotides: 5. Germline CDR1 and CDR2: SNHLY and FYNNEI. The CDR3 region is CASSRDRGRYEQYF. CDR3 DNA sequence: TGTGCCAGCAGTAGGGACAGGGGTCGATACGAGCAGTACTTC.

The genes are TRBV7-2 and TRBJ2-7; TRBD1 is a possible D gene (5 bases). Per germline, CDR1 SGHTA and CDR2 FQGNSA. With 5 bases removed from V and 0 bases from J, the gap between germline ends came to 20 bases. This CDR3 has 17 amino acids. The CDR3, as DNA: TGTGCCAGCAGCAGGGTTGGGGCGAGCGAGTACTCCTACGAGCAGTACTTC. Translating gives CASSRVGASEYSYEQYF.